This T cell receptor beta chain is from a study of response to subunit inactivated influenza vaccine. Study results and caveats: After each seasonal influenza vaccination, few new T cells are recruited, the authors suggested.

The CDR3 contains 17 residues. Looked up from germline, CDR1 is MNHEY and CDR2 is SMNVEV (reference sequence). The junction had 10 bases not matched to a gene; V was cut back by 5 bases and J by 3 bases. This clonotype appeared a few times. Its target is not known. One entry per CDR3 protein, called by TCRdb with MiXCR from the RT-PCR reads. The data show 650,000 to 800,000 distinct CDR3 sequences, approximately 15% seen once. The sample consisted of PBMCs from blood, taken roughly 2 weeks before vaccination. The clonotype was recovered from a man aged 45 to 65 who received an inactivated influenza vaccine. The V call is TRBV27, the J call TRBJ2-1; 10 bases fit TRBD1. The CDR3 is CASSPDRGRGRYNEQFF. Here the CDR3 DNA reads TGTGCCAGCAGTCCAGACAGGGGGCGCGGCCGCTACAATGAGCAGTTCTTC.